The rows below give T cell receptor beta chains drawn from one sample of a study of identifying expanded T cells in peripheral blood. Profiled with immunoSEQ multiplex PCR; TCRdb holds only in-frame clones, not every one. The sample has about 110,000 clones, approximately 90% seen once; the top ten hold around 8.2%. The sample taken for sequencing was blood. The receptor source for this set is a person aged 18 to 75 in good health. Each CDR3 is given with its conserved first and last residue. The D gene is left open where the match is weak. Clone size is not always given. Where it is, it says once, few, many or a class for expanded clones.

d_call,v_call,clone_size,j_call,cdr3_nt,cdr3_aa
TRBD1,TRBV6-5,.,TRBJ2-7,TGTGCCAGCAGTTTAACATGGGACAGTAGTTACGAGCAGTACTTC,CASSLTWDSSYEQYF
.,TRBV6-6,.,TRBJ2-2,TGTGCCACCAGCTTCAGCCTACTCACCGGGGAGCTGTTTTTT,CATSFSLLTGELFF
TRBD2,TRBV18,.,TRBJ2-3,TGTGCCAGCTCACCACCCCTAGCGGGAGGAAACACAGATACGCAGTATTTT,CASSPPLAGGNTDTQYF
.,TRBV4-2,few,TRBJ1-1,TGTGCCAGCAGCCAAGAAGAGGCGAGAACTGAAGCTTTCTTT,CASSQEEARTEAFF
.,TRBV7-3,.,TRBJ2-3,TGTGCCAGCAGCTTAAAGGGAGGGGAGAACAGGGGGGATACGCAGTATTTT,CASSLKGGENRGDTQYF
.,TRBV5-1,few,TRBJ2-2,TGCGCCAGCAGCCGAGGGGTCACCGGGGAGCTGTTTTTT,CASSRGVTGELFF
TRBD2,TRBV28,.,TRBJ2-7,TGTGCCAGCAGTTCCCTTAGCGGGAGCCTCTACGAGCAGTACTTC,CASSSLSGSLYEQYF
.,TRBV6-5,few,TRBJ1-5,TGTGCCAGCAGCGCAGGGACCCTCAATCAGCCCCAGCATTTT,CASSAGTLNQPQHF
.,TRBV7-9,once,TRBJ2-4,TGTGCCAGCAGCTTAGTAGGGCCGATCAGAAAAAACATTCAGTACTTC,CASSLVGPIRKNIQYF
.,TRBV10-2,.,TRBJ2-5,TGCGCCAGCGCCGGGAGAGGGAAAGAGACCCAGTACTTC,CASAGRGKETQYF
.,TRBV15,.,TRBJ2-7,TGTGCCACCAGCAGAGAGGGACGGTCCTACGAGCAGTACTTC,CATSREGRSYEQYF
TRBD1,TRBV13,.,TRBJ1-1,TGTGCCAGCAGCGGCGAGTCCGTCAGGGGGCGGACTGAAGCTTTCTTT,CASSGESVRGRTEAFF
.,TRBV19,.,TRBJ1-1,TGTGCCAGTAGTCCACAGGGAGGACCATTGAACACTGAAGCTTTCTTT,CASSPQGGPLNTEAFF
TRBD1,TRBV5-8,.,TRBJ2-3,TGTGCCAGCAGCATAACAGGGGGATGGGCAGATACGCAGTATTTT,CASSITGGWADTQYF
.,TRBV6-4,.,TRBJ1-2,TGTGCCAGCAGTGCGTTCGGAAACTATGGCTACACCTTC,CASSAFGNYGYTF
TRBD2,TRBV18,.,TRBJ2-1,TGTGCCAGCTCACCGGGACTAGCTACCAATGAGCAGTTCTTC,CASSPGLATNEQFF
.,TRBV6-5,.,TRBJ2-7,TGTGCCAGCAGTTACTCGTTTGGGGCCTACGAGCAGTACTTC,CASSYSFGAYEQYF
.,TRBV5-6,.,TRBJ1-1,TGTGCCAGCAGCCAGAGACTGGGCACTGAAGCTTTCTTT,CASSQRLGTEAFF